This T cell receptor (beta chain) is from a study of vaccination and CD4 T cells after COVID-19. This sample's treatment: roughly nine-day PBMC culture with coronavirus spike peptide pools or control peptides (ViraFEST assay). Comment on this clonotype: Antigen: not known.

Oncomine TCR Beta short-read sequencing was applied to DNA from cultured CD4+ T cells. It was cultured CD4+ T cells from which genomic DNA was extracted. TCRdb re-derived calls from the PCR reads in MiXCR, one entry per CDR3 protein. This table holds more than 20,000 distinct CDR3 sequences, roughly 50% found once. This CDR3 is built from 15 residues. The clonotype originates from a human donor who received a COVID-19 vaccine. The V gene is TRBV21-1, the J gene TRBJ2-3; TRBD1, as called in the table, went unchecked against the DNA. TRBV21-1 is a documented pseudogene. Sequences were derived from CD4+ T cells from blood, cultured in vitro, sampled before SARS-CoV-2 vaccination. The CDR3 region is CASSTRDRLTDTQYF. CDR3 sequence (DNA): TGTGCCAGCAGCACTAGGGACAGGCTTACAGATACGCAGTATTTT.